Listed below are T cell receptor beta chains from one sample, sequenced in a study of cytomegalovirus exposure and HLA in healthy donors. Repertoires were generated with immunoSEQ multiplex PCR, while TCRdb's copy carries only in-frame clones and drops some. The sample shows 150,000 or so clones, around three quarters of them seen only once. What was sequenced was PBMCs. All receptors derive from a middle-aged man in good health and CMV-seropositive. Both conserved end residues are part of each CDR3. Each record gives: clone size, V gene, D gene, J gene, CDR3 protein, CDR3 DNA. A D gene is named only where the DNA matches it firmly. Some rows have no size entry. The others give once, few or many, or a class for an expanded clone.

>.|TRBV6-1|.|TRBJ2-1
CNREPSYNEQFF
TGTAACAGGGAACCCTCCTACAATGAGCAGTTCTTC
>.|TRBV7-2|TRBD2|TRBJ2-1
CASSFGLGSNEQFF
TGTGCCAGCAGCTTCGGACTAGGTTCAAATGAGCAGTTCTTC
>.|TRBV6-1|.|TRBJ2-3
CASSGTGSTDTQYF
TGTGCCAGCAGTGGCACCGGGAGCACAGATACGCAGTATTTT
>once|TRBV5-1|TRBD2|TRBJ2-1
CASRREGLNNEQFF
TGCGCCAGCAGGCGGGAGGGCCTCAACAATGAGCAGTTCTTC
>.|TRBV7-9|TRBD2|TRBJ2-5
CASSLPSGRVEETQYF
TGTGCCAGCAGCTTACCTAGCGGGAGGGTGGAGGAGACCCAGTACTTC
>few|TRBV29-1|TRBD2|TRBJ2-7
CSVEGARGGSYEQYF
TGCAGCGTTGAAGGGGCGCGCGGGGGCTCCTACGAGCAGTACTTC
>.|TRBV2|TRBD1|TRBJ1-5
CASSDPRGSQPQHF
TGTGCCAGCAGTGACCCCAGGGGGTCCCAGCCCCAGCATTTT
>.|TRBV9|.|TRBJ2-2
CASSVFHGGGSRKTGELFF
TGTGCCAGCAGCGTTTTCCACGGGGGCGGGAGTAGAAAAACCGGGGAGCTGTTTTTT
>.|TRBV2|.|TRBJ2-7
CASVVDRRSYEQYF
TGTGCCAGCGTAGTCGACAGGAGATCCTACGAGCAGTACTTC
>few|TRBV9|TRBD2|TRBJ2-1
CASSLLAVTSYNEQFF
TGTGCCAGCAGCCTCCTAGCGGTAACCTCCTACAATGAGCAGTTCTTC
>.|TRBV6-5|TRBD2|TRBJ2-3
CASRVRGGTDTQYF
TGTGCCAGCAGGGTCCGGGGGGGCACAGATACGCAGTATTTT
>.|TRBV2|.|TRBJ1-2
CASSEMAGRGYTF
TGTGCCAGCAGTGAAATGGCGGGACGGGGCTACACCTTC
>.|TRBV19|.|TRBJ1-2
CASRREAGSGYTF
TGTGCCAGCCGCCGGGAGGCAGGAAGCGGCTACACCTTC
>.|TRBV28|.|TRBJ2-1
CASSAPRDEQFF
TGTGCCAGCAGTGCTCCGAGGGATGAGCAGTTCTTC
>few|TRBV29-1|TRBD2|TRBJ2-1
CSALTSGDYNEQFF
TGCAGCGCCTTGACTAGCGGAGACTACAATGAGCAGTTCTTC
>.|TRBV19|TRBD1|TRBJ2-7
CASSILGTGREQYF
TGTGCCAGTAGTATTCTCGGGACAGGGCGCGAGCAGTACTTC
>.|TRBV28|.|TRBJ2-3
CASRGSIGTDTQYF
TGTGCCAGCAGGGGTAGCATAGGCACAGATACGCAGTATTTT
>.|TRBV19|TRBD1|TRBJ1-4
CAGARDRESEKLFF
TGTGCCGGGGCTCGGGACAGGGAAAGTGAAAAACTGTTTTTT
>.|TRBV5-4|TRBD1|TRBJ2-1
CAIGRKGQGRLYEQFF
TGTGCCATCGGCCGGAAGGGACAGGGTCGTTTGTATGAGCAGTTCTTC
>.|TRBV10-1|.|TRBJ2-7
CASSATATYEQYF
TGCGCCAGCAGTGCTACAGCTACCTACGAGCAGTACTTC
>.|TRBV7-6|.|TRBJ2-5
CASSLVADQETQYF
TGTGCCAGCAGCTTAGTGGCAGACCAAGAGACCCAGTACTTC
>once|TRBV7-3|TRBD2|TRBJ2-2
CASSLKPPAGGGAGELFF
TGTGCCAGCAGCTTAAAACCACCCGCGGGAGGCGGGGCCGGGGAGCTGTTTTTT
>.|TRBV7-2|.|TRBJ2-7
CASNLVSVTGEQYF
TGTGCCAGCAACTTAGTATCAGTGACTGGGGAGCAGTACTTC
>.|TRBV5-1|.|TRBJ2-6
CASSALGSGANVLTF
TGCGCCAGCAGCGCCCTAGGATCTGGGGCCAACGTCCTGACTTTC
>few|TRBV7-3|TRBD1|TRBJ2-2
CASSLSPGTGEIGELFF
TGTGCCAGCAGCTTATCCCCCGGGACAGGGGAGATCGGGGAGCTGTTTTTT
>.|TRBV29-1|.|TRBJ1-2
CSAPEDSGGYTF
TGCAGCGCTCCGGAGGACTCTGGTGGCTACACCTTC